This entry concerns a single T cell receptor beta chain. Its target is unknown. Looked up from germline, CDR1 is SGHVS and CDR2 is FNYEAQ. Trimming shortened V by 5 bases and J by 6 bases, and 14 bases separated the two germline ends. The CDR3 totals 14 residues. TCRdb re-analysed the 5' RACE reads in MiXCR, keeping a single row per CDR3 protein. Here the sample spans 35,000 to 45,000 distinct CDR3 sequences, roughly 11% being singletons. The entry originates in a study of CD8 T cells in ankylosing spondylitis. Study results and caveats: Previous work reported some of these motif variants in the synovial fluid and blood of reactive arthritis. Characteristic, it appeared, of ankylosing spondylitis blood was a TCR beta motif of several highly homologous variants. As for the disease-linked clones, they showed a CD8+ phenotype and occurred at relatively low frequencies in peripheral blood. Reported data indicate significant enrichment of disease-linked clones within matched ankylosing spondylitis synovial fluid.

The rearrangement uses TRBV7-6 and TRBJ2-1; no firm D call. Sample: blood, either unsorted or a sorted T cell fraction (not recorded which). The sequence was collected from a male donor with ankylosing spondylitis or in good health (not recorded which). The CDR3 loop reads CASSPPRPPNEQFF. The CDR3 nucleotides are TGTGCCAGCAGCCCCCCCCGGCCGCCCAATGAGCAGTTCTTC.